The present entry profiles one T cell receptor beta chain with its context. The antigen remains unidentified. Primers: 60 Vbeta forward and 13 Jbeta reverse. Clones were sequenced by immunoSEQ multiplex PCR, and TCRdb holds only the in-frame ones, with some missing. The sample lists 200,000 or so clones, about 83% occurring once. The CDR3 consists of 13 residues. V was clipped by 2 bases and J by 15 bases, with 17 bases between them. Germline CDR1 reads LGHNT; CDR2 reads FRNRAP. The sample belongs to a study of cytomegalovirus exposure and HLA in healthy donors. General study findings and limits: Reportedly, HLA-A and HLA-B alleles of most subjects were accurately predicted from TCR beta. With DRB1 most and HLA-C fewest, TCR association rates differed between HLA loci in a later analysis.

The sequence derives from a man in his forties or fifties in good health and CMV-seronegative. The source material was PBMCs. This rearrangement joins TRBV12-5 to TRBJ2-1, with D possibly being TRBD2 (5 bases). CDR3 sequence (DNA): TGTGCTAGTGGTTTGATGGTTGGGAGCACTGGGTTCTTC. Protein sequence: CASGLMVGSTGFF.